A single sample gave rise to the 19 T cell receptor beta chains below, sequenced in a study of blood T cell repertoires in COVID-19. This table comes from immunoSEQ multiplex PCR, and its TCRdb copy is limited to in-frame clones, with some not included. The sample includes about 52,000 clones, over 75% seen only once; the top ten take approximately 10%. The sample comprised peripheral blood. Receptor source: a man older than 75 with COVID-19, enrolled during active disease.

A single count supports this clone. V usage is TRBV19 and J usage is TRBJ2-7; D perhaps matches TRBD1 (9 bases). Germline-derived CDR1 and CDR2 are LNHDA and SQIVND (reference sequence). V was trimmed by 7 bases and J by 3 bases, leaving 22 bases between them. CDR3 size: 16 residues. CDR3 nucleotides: TGTGCCAGTACCCCGGGGGGGACAGGGAAAAGCTACGAGCAGTACTTC. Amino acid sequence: CASTPGGTGKSYEQYF.

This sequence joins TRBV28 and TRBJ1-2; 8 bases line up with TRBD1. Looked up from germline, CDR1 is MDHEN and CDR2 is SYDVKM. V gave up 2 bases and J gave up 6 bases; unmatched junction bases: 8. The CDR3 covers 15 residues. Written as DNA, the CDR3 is TGTGCCAGCAGTTTAATCCAGGGGGCGCGTAATGGCTACACCTTC. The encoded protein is CASSLIQGARNGYTF.

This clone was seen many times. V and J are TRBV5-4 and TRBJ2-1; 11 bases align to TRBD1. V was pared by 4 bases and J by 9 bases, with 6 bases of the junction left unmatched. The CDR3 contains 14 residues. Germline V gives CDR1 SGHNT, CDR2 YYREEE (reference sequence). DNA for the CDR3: TGTGCCAGCAGCCTCGGACAGGGGGCGCGTGAGCAGTTCTTC. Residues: CASSLGQGAREQFF.

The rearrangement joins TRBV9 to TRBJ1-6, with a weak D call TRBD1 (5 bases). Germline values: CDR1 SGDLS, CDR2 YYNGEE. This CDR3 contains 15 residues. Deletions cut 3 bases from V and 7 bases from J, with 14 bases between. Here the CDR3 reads CASSGVGQTNSPLHF. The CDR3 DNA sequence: TGTGCCAGCAGCGGGGTGGGGCAGACGAATTCACCCCTCCACTTT.

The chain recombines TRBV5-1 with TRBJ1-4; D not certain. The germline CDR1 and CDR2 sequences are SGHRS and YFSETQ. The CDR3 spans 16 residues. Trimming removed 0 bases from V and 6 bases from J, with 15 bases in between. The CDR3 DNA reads TGCGCCAGCAGCTTGGTACACGGGGAGAAGGATGAAAAACTGTTTTTT. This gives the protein CASSLVHGEKDEKLFF. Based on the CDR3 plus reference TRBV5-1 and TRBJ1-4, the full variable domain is KAGVTQTPRYLIKTRGQQVTLSCSPISGHRSVSWYQQTPGQGLQFLFEYFSETQRNKGNFPGRFSGRQFSNSRSEMNVSTLELGDSALYLCASSLVHGEKDEKLFFGSGTQLSVL.

This CDR3 is CATSDTRGYYNEQFF. CDR3 nucleotides: TGTGCCACCAGTGATACAAGGGGGTACTACAATGAGCAGTTCTTC. V and J are TRBV24-1 and TRBJ2-1, with a weak D call TRBD1 (6 bases). The CDR3 totals 15 residues. Looked up from germline, CDR1 is KGHDR and CDR2 is SFDVKD. V lost 3 bases and J 3 bases, leaving 11 bases between the germline ends.

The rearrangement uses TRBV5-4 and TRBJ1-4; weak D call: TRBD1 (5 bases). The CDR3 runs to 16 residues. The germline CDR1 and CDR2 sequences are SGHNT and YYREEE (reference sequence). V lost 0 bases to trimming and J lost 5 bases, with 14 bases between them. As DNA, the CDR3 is TGTGCCAGCAGCTTGGGTTGGGGGGAGGAAAATGAAAAACTGTTTTTT. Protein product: CASSLGWGEENEKLFF. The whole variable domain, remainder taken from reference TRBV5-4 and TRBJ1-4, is ETGVTQSPTHLIKTRGQQVTLRCSSQSGHNTVSWYQQALGQGPQFIFQYYREEENGRGNFPPRFSGLQFPNYSSELNVNALELDDSALYLCASSLGWGEENEKLFFGSGTQLSVL.

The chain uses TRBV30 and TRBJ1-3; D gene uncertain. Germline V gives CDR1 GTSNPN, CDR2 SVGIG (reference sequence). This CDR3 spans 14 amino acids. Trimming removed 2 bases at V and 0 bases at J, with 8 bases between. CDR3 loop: CAWSLGGSGNTIYF. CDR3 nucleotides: TGTGCCTGGAGTCTAGGTGGCTCTGGAAACACCATATATTTT.

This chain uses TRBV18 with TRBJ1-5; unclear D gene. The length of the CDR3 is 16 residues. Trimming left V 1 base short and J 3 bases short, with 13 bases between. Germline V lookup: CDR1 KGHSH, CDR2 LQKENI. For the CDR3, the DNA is TGTGCCAGCTCACCACAGAGCGGGCCATCCAATCAGCCCCAGCATTTT. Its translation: CASSPQSGPSNQPQHF.

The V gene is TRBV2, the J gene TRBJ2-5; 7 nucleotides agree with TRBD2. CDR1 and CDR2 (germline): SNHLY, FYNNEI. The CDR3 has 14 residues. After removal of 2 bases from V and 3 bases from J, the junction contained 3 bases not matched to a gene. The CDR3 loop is CASSEQRDEETQYF. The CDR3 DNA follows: TGTGCCAGCAGTGAACAGCGGGATGAAGAGACCCAGTACTTC.

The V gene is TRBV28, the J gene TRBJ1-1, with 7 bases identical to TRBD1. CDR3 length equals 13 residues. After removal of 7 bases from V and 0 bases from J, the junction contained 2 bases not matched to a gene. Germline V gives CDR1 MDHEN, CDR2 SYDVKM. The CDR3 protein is CASKDRVNTEAFF. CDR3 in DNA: TGTGCCAGCAAAGACAGGGTGAACACTGAAGCTTTCTTT.

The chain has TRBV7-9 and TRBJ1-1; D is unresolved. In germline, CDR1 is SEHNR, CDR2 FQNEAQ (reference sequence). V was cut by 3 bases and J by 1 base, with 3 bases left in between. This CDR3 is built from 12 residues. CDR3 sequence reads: CASSFRNTEAFF. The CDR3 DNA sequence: TGTGCCAGCAGCTTCCGGAACACTGAAGCTTTCTTT.

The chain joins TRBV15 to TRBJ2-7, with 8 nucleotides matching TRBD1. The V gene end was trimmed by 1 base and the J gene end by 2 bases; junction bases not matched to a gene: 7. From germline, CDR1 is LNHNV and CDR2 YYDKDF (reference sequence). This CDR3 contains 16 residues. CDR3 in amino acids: CATSRGPSTGAYEQYV. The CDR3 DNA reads TGTGCCACCAGCAGAGGGCCGTCGACAGGGGCCTACGAGCAGTACGTC.

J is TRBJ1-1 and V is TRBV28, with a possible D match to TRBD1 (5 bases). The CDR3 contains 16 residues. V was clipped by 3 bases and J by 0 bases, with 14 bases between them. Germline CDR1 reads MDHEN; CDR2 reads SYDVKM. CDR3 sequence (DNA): TGTGCCAGCAGTTTGAGGGCGGGGGTCATGAACACTGAAGCTTTCTTT. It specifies CASSLRAGVMNTEAFF.

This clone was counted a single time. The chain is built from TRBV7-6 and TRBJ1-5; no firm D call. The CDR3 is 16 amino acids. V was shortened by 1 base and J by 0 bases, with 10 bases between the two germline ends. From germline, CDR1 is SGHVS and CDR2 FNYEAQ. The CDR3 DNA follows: TGTGCCAGCAGCTTAGAAAACAGAAATAGCAATCAGCCCCAGCATTTT. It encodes CASSLENRNSNQPQHF.

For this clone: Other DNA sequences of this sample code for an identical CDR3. CDR3 bases: TGCGCCAGCAGTGACTTGGCGGGAGACACCGGGGAGCTGTTTTTT. This encodes CASSDLAGDTGELFF. This chain links TRBV10-1 with TRBJ2-2, with 7 bases aligning to TRBD2. CDR1 WNHNN and CDR2 SYGVQD come from the germline V gene (reference sequence). J was trimmed by 3 bases and V by 3 bases; bases with no gene match: 4. The CDR3 runs to 15 residues.

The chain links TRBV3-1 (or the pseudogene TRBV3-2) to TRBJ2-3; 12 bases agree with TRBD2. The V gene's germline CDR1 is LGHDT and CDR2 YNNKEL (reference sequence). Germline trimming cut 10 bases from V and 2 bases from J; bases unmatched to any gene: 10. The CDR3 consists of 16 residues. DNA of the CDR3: TGTGCCATCTCTCCTGGACTAGCGGGGATCACAGATACGCAGTATTTT. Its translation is CAISPGLAGITDTQYF.

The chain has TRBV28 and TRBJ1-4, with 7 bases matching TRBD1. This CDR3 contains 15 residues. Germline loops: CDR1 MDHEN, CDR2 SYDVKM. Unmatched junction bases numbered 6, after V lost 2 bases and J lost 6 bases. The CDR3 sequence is CASSLNRQGHEKLFF. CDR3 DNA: TGTGCCAGCAGTTTAAATAGACAGGGACATGAAAAACTGTTTTTT.

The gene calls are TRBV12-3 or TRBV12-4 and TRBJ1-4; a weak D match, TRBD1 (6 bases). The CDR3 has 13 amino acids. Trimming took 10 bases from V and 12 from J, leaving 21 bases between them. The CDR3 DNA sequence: TGTGCCACAGCAAGGGGGGGCGGGGGTGAACTGTTTTTT. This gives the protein CATARGGGGELFF.